These T cell receptor beta chains were read from a single sample in a study of cytomegalovirus exposure and HLA in healthy donors. Here immunoSEQ multiplex PCR was the method, and the copy in TCRdb shows in-frame clones only, minus some. The profile shows approximately 200,000 clones, 79% of them singletons. Sequencing used PBMCs. The receptors shown here come from a woman aged 18-29 years in good health and CMV-seronegative. Each CDR3 is given with its conserved first and last residue. A D gene is named only where the DNA matches it firmly. The size field is filled for only some rows; it gives once, few, many or a size class.

clone size | J gene | CDR3 length | V gene | D gene | CDR3 protein | CDR3 DNA
. | TRBJ1-1 | 15 | TRBV7-9 | . | CSSSYPGVGDTEAFF | TGTTCCAGCAGCTATCCAGGGGTGGGGGACACTGAAGCTTTCTTT
. | TRBJ1-5 | 14 | TRBV10-2 | . | CASSEYRSNQPQHF | TGCGCCAGCAGTGAGTATCGCAGTAATCAGCCCCAGCATTTT
once | TRBJ2-7 | 16 | TRBV28 | TRBD2 | CASSFPRGSSSYEQYF | TGTGCCAGCAGTTTTCCGCGCGGGAGCAGTTCCTACGAGCAGTACTTC
. | TRBJ2-1 | 15 | TRBV7-9 | TRBD1 | CASSLGGQGRNEQFF | TGTGCCAGCAGCTTAGGAGGACAGGGCCGCAATGAGCAGTTCTTC
few | TRBJ2-3 | 16 | TRBV30 | TRBD1 | CAWTAGQAGNTDTQYF | TGTGCCTGGACCGCGGGACAGGCTGGAAACACAGATACGCAGTATTTT
few | TRBJ2-7 | 14 | TRBV11-2 | TRBD1 | CASSFGTGAYEQYF | TGTGCCAGCAGCTTCGGGACAGGGGCCTACGAGCAGTACTTC
few | TRBJ1-2 | 15 | TRBV5-1 | TRBD1 | CASSFALGQGYGYTF | TGCGCCAGCAGCTTCGCACTGGGACAGGGGTATGGCTACACCTTC
once | TRBJ1-5 | 15 | TRBV7-9 | TRBD1 | CASSLEQGDNQPQHF | TGTGCCAGCAGCTTAGAACAGGGGGACAATCAGCCCCAGCATTTT
. | TRBJ2-5 | 14 | TRBV28 | TRBD1 | CASRHDRGRETQYF | TGTGCCAGCAGACACGACAGGGGAAGAGAGACCCAGTACTTC
. | TRBJ2-6 | 17 | TRBV18 | TRBD2 | CASSPTSGSFGANVLTF | TGTGCCAGCTCACCGACTAGCGGGAGTTTTGGGGCCAACGTCCTGACTTTC
. | TRBJ2-7 | 13 | TRBV27 | . | CASSFRTSYEQYF | TGTGCCAGCAGTTTTCGGACAAGCTACGAGCAGTACTTC
. | TRBJ2-7 | 15 | TRBV7-2 | TRBD2 | CASSLGGGDSYEQYF | TGTGCCAGCAGCTTAGGTGGGGGGGACTCCTACGAGCAGTACTTC
. | TRBJ1-1 | 15 | TRBV9 | TRBD1 | CASSAGQGTQLEAFF | TGTGCCAGCAGCGCTGGACAGGGTACACAACTTGAAGCTTTCTTT
few | TRBJ1-1 | 13 | TRBV28 | . | CASSFLLNTEAFF | TGTGCCAGCAGTTTTCTCCTGAACACTGAAGCTTTCTTT
. | TRBJ1-4 | 15 | TRBV15 | . | CATSRVRGLNEKLFF | TGTGCCACCAGCAGAGTCCGGGGGTTAAATGAAAAACTGTTTTTT
few | TRBJ1-1 | 14 | TRBV6-1 | . | CASSDPGDSTEAFF | TGTGCCAGCAGTGATCCAGGGGATTCAACTGAAGCTTTCTTT
. | TRBJ2-2 | 13 | TRBV29-1 | . | CSVIVEVAGELFF | TGCAGCGTCATAGTAGAGGTCGCCGGGGAGCTGTTTTTT